This T cell receptor beta chain emerged from a study of glioma-infiltrating T cells after dendritic cell vaccination. Study conclusions and caveats: No direct clonality-survival link was found; a diverse polyclonal response may matter.

Using immunoSEQ multiplex PCR, the repertoire was profiled, and TCRdb retains in-frame clones only, with some absent. The sample lists around 78,000 clones, roughly 91% seen once, with approximately 2% in the top ten. In regard to this clone: Its specificity is unknown.

Trimming took 0 bases from V and 1 from J, leaving 9 bases between them. The V gene's germline CDR1 is LNHNV and CDR2 YYDKDF (reference sequence). The CDR3 contains 16 residues. The time point was: after dendritic cell vaccination, including at tumor progression/relapse. The source material was blood, sampled after dendritic cell vaccination. The receptor's source is a human donor with glioblastoma. The V gene is TRBV15, the J gene TRBJ1-4, with a possible D match to TRBD1 (6 bases). CDR3 in DNA: TGTGCCACCAGCAGAGATGGGGACAAAACTAATGAAAAACTGTTTTTT. Amino acids: CATSRDGDKTNEKLFF.